The 21 T cell receptor beta chains given below trace back to one sample, sequenced in a study of T cells after posttransplantation cyclophosphamide. Profiling relied on immunoSEQ multiplex PCR, and the TCRdb table lists in-frame clones only, not all of them. The sample lists about 66,000 clones; 85% to 95% were seen once. Material: PBMCs. The receptors come from a woman aged 25-40 years in good health and a related stem cell transplant donor.

The chain links TRBV5-6 to TRBJ2-3; 14 bases fit TRBD2. Looked up from germline, CDR1 is SGHDT and CDR2 is YYEEEE. Losses at the gene ends were 2 bases for V and 6 bases for J; bases not matched to a gene: 5. The CDR3 loop spans 16 amino acids. CDR3 protein: CASSFGTSGGYDTQYF. The CDR3 DNA is TGTGCCAGCAGCTTTGGGACTAGCGGGGGTTATGATACGCAGTATTTT. The full variable domain, completed using reference TRBV5-6 and TRBJ2-3, is DAGVTQSPTHLIKTRGQQVTLRCSPKSGHDTVSWYQQALGQGPQFIFQYYEEEERQRGNFPDRFSGHQFPNYSSELNVNALLLGDSALYLCASSFGTSGGYDTQYFGPGTRLTVL.

The V gene is TRBV6-5, the J gene TRBJ2-1, with D possibly TRBD2 on 6 matching bases. CDR1 is MNHEY, CDR2 SVGAGI, per germline. The ends were cut back, 0 bases at V and 12 bases at J, with 9 bases in the middle. The CDR3 has 12 amino acids. The CDR3 bases are TGTGCCAGCAGTTACTCCGGCGGGGTGCAGTTCTTC. This codes for CASSYSGGVQFF.

The chain uses TRBV7-2 and TRBJ2-3; TRBD2 matches at 13 bases. The ends lost 3 bases at V and 10 bases at J; junction bases unmatched: 4. The CDR3 runs to 14 residues. Germline-derived CDR1 and CDR2 are SGHTA and FQGNSA. The CDR3 sequence is CASSFTSGGVAQYF. The CDR3 bases are TGTGCCAGCAGCTTTACTAGCGGGGGGGTTGCGCAGTATTTT. Looking up the rest from reference TRBV7-2 and TRBJ2-3 gives the full variable domain: GAGVSQSPSNKVTEKGKDVELRCDPISGHTALYWYRQSLGQGLEFLIYFQGNSAPDKSGLPSDRFSAERTGGSVSTLTIQRTQQEDSAVYLCASSFTSGGVAQYFGPGTRLTVL.

The V and J genes are TRBV2 and TRBJ2-5; tentative D call: TRBD1 (5 bases). CDR1 is SNHLY, CDR2 FYNNEI, per germline. V lost 7 bases and J lost 5, with 14 bases in between. The CDR3 is 13 residues long. CDR3 protein: CASISRAWETQYF. For the CDR3, the DNA is TGTGCCAGCATTTCCAGGGCGTGGGAGACCCAGTACTTC.

The rearrangement links TRBV19 to TRBJ2-5; 9 bases are shared with TRBD1. Germline CDR1 and CDR2: LNHDA and SQIVND (reference sequence). V gave up 7 bases and J gave up 6 bases; unmatched junction bases: 6. This CDR3 is 13 amino acids long. CDR3 region: CASTGTGYKTQYF. The CDR3 nucleotides read TGTGCCAGTACTGGGACAGGGTATAAGACCCAGTACTTC.

CDR3 protein: CASSGQSFTEAFF. The CDR3 DNA is TGTGCCAGCAGCGGACAGAGTTTTACTGAAGCTTTCTTT. The gene calls are TRBV7-2 and TRBJ1-1, with a weak D call TRBD1 (6 bases). The CDR3 has 13 residues. Trimming took off 5 bases at V and 5 bases at J, with 12 bases between the two ends. CDR1 is SGHTA, CDR2 FQGNSA, per germline. Based on the CDR3 plus reference TRBV7-2 and TRBJ1-1, the full variable domain is GAGVSQSPSNKVTEKGKDVELRCDPISGHTALYWYRQSLGQGLEFLIYFQGNSAPDKSGLPSDRFSAERTGGSVSTLTIQRTQQEDSAVYLCASSGQSFTEAFFGQGTRLTVV.

The chain couples TRBV4-3 to TRBJ2-2, with TRBD1 identical over 7 bases. Germline values: CDR1 LGHNA, CDR2 YSLEER. V shed 4 bases, J shed 7 bases, and the junction held 6 bases outside the gene matches. The CDR3 has 14 residues. The CDR3 loop is CASSLPGGIGELFF. The CDR3 region has the DNA TGCGCCAGCAGCCTGCCAGGGGGTATCGGGGAGCTGTTTTTT.

This clone has only one observation. The chain employs TRBV19 and TRBJ1-3; 7 bases agree with TRBD1. Germline V gene sequence: CDR1 LNHDA, CDR2 SQIVND (reference sequence). Germline trimming cut 8 bases from V and 5 bases from J; bases unmatched to any gene: 9. The length of the CDR3 is 14 residues. The CDR3 nucleotides read TGTGCCAGTGGGGTAGGGGACAGTAGAAACACCATATATTTT. Translation gives CASGVGDSRNTIYF.

The CDR3 is CASSLFQEYEQYF. The CDR3 DNA reads TGTGCCAGCAGCTTATTCCAGGAATACGAGCAGTACTTC. The V call is TRBV11-3, the J call TRBJ2-7, with D unclear. The V end was cut by 2 bases, the J end by 4 bases, with 9 bases between. This CDR3 contains 13 residues. Germline V CDR1 and CDR2: SGHNT, YENEEA.

This clone was observed a single time. The chain employs TRBV7-8 and TRBJ2-7, with a tentative D call TRBD2 (5 bases). Germline V gives CDR1 SGHVS, CDR2 FQNEAQ. Trimming shortened V by 3 bases and J by 3 bases, and 15 bases separated the two germline ends. The CDR3 covers 15 residues. The CDR3 loop is CASSFPGSGNYEQYF. CDR3 in DNA: TGTGCCAGCAGCTTCCCGGGAAGCGGAAACTACGAGCAGTACTTC.

This clone was seen just once. This chain joins TRBV19 and TRBJ1-6, with D perhaps TRBD1 (5 bases). The CDR3 spans 16 residues. The V gene lost 5 bases and the J gene lost 7 bases, with 18 bases spanning the gap. Germline CDR1 is LNHDA and CDR2 is SQIVND (reference sequence). The DNA of the CDR3 is TGTGCCAGTAGTGTGGAGACCGGGGCAGGAAATTCACCCCTCCACTTT. Translated, it gives CASSVETGAGNSPLHF.

The chain carries TRBV30 and TRBJ1-2; D remains ambiguous. The germline V gene has CDR1 GTSNPN and CDR2 SVGIG (reference sequence). V was cut by 1 base and J by 0 bases, with 9 bases left in between. The CDR3 length is 14 residues. CDR3 residues: CAWSAGTANYGYTF. CDR3 in DNA: TGTGCCTGGAGTGCAGGTACAGCTAACTATGGCTACACCTTC.

The chain has TRBV27 and TRBJ2-1; 9 nucleotides align to TRBD2. From germline, CDR1 is MNHEY and CDR2 SMNVEV (reference sequence). The CDR3 contains 16 residues. The V segment lost 6 bases and the J segment 8 bases; nucleotides outside the gene matches: 14. The CDR3 nucleotides are TGTGCCAGCAGCCCCGGACTAGCGAATATGTCCCATGAGCAGTTCTTC. The encoded protein is CASSPGLANMSHEQFF.

CDR3 nucleotide sequence: TGTGCCTGGGCCCTGCGGACGGACGATGGCTACACCTTC. It is translated as CAWALRTDDGYTF. The chain is built from TRBV30 and TRBJ1-2, with D hard to call. This CDR3 is 13 amino acids long. Germline CDR1 reads GTSNPN; CDR2 reads SVGIG (reference sequence). Trimming pared 5 bases from V and 6 bases from J, leaving 16 bases between.

The rearrangement links TRBV18 to TRBJ2-7; possibly TRBD1 for D (5 bases). The length of the CDR3 is 15 residues. Germline CDR1 KGHSH, CDR2 LQKENI. V was clipped by 3 bases and J by 3 bases, with 15 bases between them. The CDR3 loop reads CASSPRQDTLYEQYF. In DNA, the CDR3 is TGTGCCAGCTCACCGCGGCAGGACACTCTCTACGAGCAGTACTTC.

The CDR3 reads CASHPPGGPADEQYF. Written as DNA, the CDR3 is TGTGCCAGCCACCCTCCAGGGGGACCCGCGGACGAGCAGTACTTC. This chain joins TRBV6-5 and TRBJ2-7, with 7 bases identical to TRBD1. CDR1 and CDR2 (germline): MNHEY, SVGAGI. The CDR3 loop spans 15 amino acids. With 8 bases clipped from V and 5 bases from J, the junction kept 15 bases outside the gene matches.

Only one count was recorded for this clone. The J gene is TRBJ2-7, the V gene TRBV25-1; D unresolved. The CDR3 has 12 amino acids. Germline loops: CDR1 MGHDK, CDR2 SYGVNS. Trimming removed 10 bases at V and 3 bases at J, with 13 bases between. The CDR3 DNA sequence: TGTGCCACTTCATTAACCGGCTACGAGCAGTACTTC. This codes for CATSLTGYEQYF.

This rearrangement joins TRBV5-6 to TRBJ1-1; TRBD1 agrees at 8 bases. V gave up 5 bases and J gave up 4 bases; unmatched junction bases: 7. Germline V lookup: CDR1 SGHDT, CDR2 YYEEEE. CDR3 length: 14 amino acids. The CDR3 reads CASRESRGPTEAFF. The CDR3 bases are TGTGCCAGCAGGGAAAGCAGGGGGCCCACTGAAGCTTTCTTT.

The chain has TRBV6-5 and TRBJ2-7; D uncertain. The V end was cut by 5 bases, the J end by 6 bases, with 11 bases between. CDR1 is MNHEY and CDR2 is SVGAGI in the germline V gene. The CDR3 runs 12 residues. CDR3 coding DNA: TGTGCCAGCAGTCGGTATCCCGCCGAGCAGTACTTC. Its protein is CASSRYPAEQYF.

The gene calls are TRBV30 and TRBJ1-2; D may be TRBD1 (6 bases). Germline V CDR1 and CDR2: GTSNPN, SVGIG (reference sequence). V was pared by 4 bases and J by 7 bases, with 16 bases between. The length of the CDR3 is 13 residues. CDR3 bases: TGTGCCTGGACAGGGGCTAGGGGGGGTGGCTACACCTTC. The encoded protein is CAWTGARGGGYTF.

This clone was recorded only once. CDR3 sequence: CASRPPTGTSYTF. DNA of the CDR3: TGTGCCAGCAGACCACCTACAGGGACTTCTTACACCTTC. The chain recombines TRBV7-2 with TRBJ1-2; tentatively, D is TRBD1 (6 bases). Germline CDR1 is SGHTA and CDR2 is FQGNSA. This CDR3 contains 13 residues. The ends were cut back, 6 bases at V and 11 bases at J, with 19 bases in the middle.